One and the same sample provided the 4 T cell receptor beta chains below, sequenced in a study of blood T cells in healthy people across ages (dated by TCRdb to the mid-2010s). Library method: 5' RACE. TCRdb records Illumina HiSeq 2500 as the sequencer. A second PCR of roughly 7 to 12 cycles was run with a J-beta primer mix and a sample-barcoded 5' primer. TCRdb trimmed the raw reads at Q25, called clones with MiXCR and kept productive beta chains. A single entry per CDR3 protein holds the most common genes and DNA from its merged rows. The table for this sample lists roughly 900,000 distinct CDR3 sequences; roughly 26% of them were counted only once. The ten largest clones capture roughly 17% of the sample. What was sequenced was blood. The receptors were gathered from a woman older than 75 in good health.

This clonotype has only a few counts. The chain joins TRBV18 to TRBJ1-6; D uncertain. This CDR3 comprises 20 residues. Germline V gene sequence: CDR1 KGHSH, CDR2 LQKENI. The V end lost 1 base, the J end lost 1 base, and 20 bases lay between the germline ends. CDR3 sequence: CASSPQASGVRRSYNSPLHF. The DNA of the CDR3 is TGTGCCAGCTCACCACAGGCCTCCGGGGTGAGAAGGTCCTATAATTCACCCCTCCACTTT.

The chain employs TRBV11-2 and TRBJ2-3; 8 nucleotides line up with TRBD2. This CDR3 contains 16 residues. J lost 7 bases, V lost 7 bases, and 16 bases had no gene match. Germline V gene data show CDR1 as SGHAT and CDR2 as FQNNGV. CDR3 in DNA: TGTGCCAGCACGGTCAACGCAGCGGGGGTGGGATATACGCAGTATTTT. Its protein is CASTVNAAGVGYTQYF.

The V and J genes are TRBV29-1 and TRBJ1-1; D remains ambiguous. The CDR3 is 13 amino acids. V shed 5 bases and J shed 1 base, with 11 bases lying between them. From germline, CDR1 is SQVTM and CDR2 ANQGSEA. This chain's CDR3 is CSVRRIENTEAFF. The CDR3 DNA follows: TGCAGCGTTCGCCGGATAGAGAACACTGAAGCTTTCTTT.

This clonotype came up many times. Its ends do not fully match the called genes, so a read error is possible. The J gene is TRBJ2-7, the V gene TRBV18; 7 positions match TRBD2. Germline CDR1 KGHSH, CDR2 LQKENI. The CDR3 is 13 residues long. CDR3 bases: TGCGCCAGCAGCCCGGGGGGCTCCTACGAGCAGTACTTC. Translating it yields CASSPGGSYEQYF.